The next 17 T cell receptor beta chains were all read from a single sample in a study of blood T cell repertoires in COVID-19. The assay was immunoSEQ multiplex PCR, and TCRdb's table has in-frame clones only and misses some. The repertoire holds about 190,000 clones, with less than 90% as singletons. Sequenced input: peripheral blood. Receptors were obtained from a man aged 25-45 years with acute or convalescent COVID-19.

The J gene is TRBJ2-1, the V gene TRBV5-1; 10 bases are a match to TRBD2. The germline V gene encodes CDR1 SGHRS and CDR2 YFSETQ. Losses at the gene ends were 5 bases for V and 6 bases for J; bases not matched to a gene: 8. The CDR3 has 15 residues. CDR3 bases: TGCGCCAGCAGTTCCCCTAGCGGGAGAGGCAATGAGCAGTTCTTC. Amino acid sequence: CASSSPSGRGNEQFF. The whole variable domain, remainder taken from reference TRBV5-1 and TRBJ2-1, is KAGVTQTPRYLIKTRGQQVTLSCSPISGHRSVSWYQQTPGQGLQFLFEYFSETQRNKGNFPGRFSGRQFSNSRSEMNVSTLELGDSALYLCASSSPSGRGNEQFFGPGTRLTVL.

This clone occurred once. The rearrangement links TRBV7-9 to TRBJ2-7; unclear D gene. Trimming cost V 0 bases and J 2 bases, with 14 bases left between them. The CDR3 is 16 residues long. Germline lookup yields CDR1 SEHNR and CDR2 FQNEAQ (reference sequence). The CDR3 nucleotides are TGTGCCAGCAGCTTAGCGCTAACCGGAGTTCCCTACGAGCAGTACTTC. Translating gives CASSLALTGVPYEQYF.

This chain joins TRBV28 and TRBJ2-3, with 8 bases matching TRBD2. Looked up from germline, CDR1 is MDHEN and CDR2 is SYDVKM. V shed 8 bases and J 2 bases; nucleotides not matched to a gene: 6. The CDR3 has 14 amino acids. Here the CDR3 reads CASGRGALTDTQYF. The CDR3 coding sequence is TGTGCCAGCGGGCGGGGGGCCCTCACAGATACGCAGTATTTT. Full variable domain (missing parts from reference TRBV28 and TRBJ2-3): DVKVTQSSRYLVKRTGEKVFLECVQDMDHENMFWYRQDPGLGLRLIYFSYDVKMKEKGDIPEGYSVSREKKERFSLILESASTNQTSMYLCASGRGALTDTQYFGPGTRLTVL.

As concerns this clone: The sample has other DNA sequences that encode this CDR3 too. The J gene is TRBJ2-7, the V gene TRBV5-1; 12 nucleotides line up with TRBD1. This CDR3 contains 14 residues. CDR1 SGHRS and CDR2 YFSETQ come from the germline V gene. V shed 4 bases and J 4 bases; nucleotides not matched to a gene: 3. The CDR3: CASSLGQGAYEQYF. The CDR3 DNA reads TGCGCCAGCAGCCTGGGACAGGGGGCGTACGAGCAGTACTTC.

CDR3 region: CASTLFPGGETQYF. DNA for the CDR3: TGTGCCAGCACCCTCTTCCCAGGTGGCGAGACCCAGTACTTC. This rearrangement joins TRBV11-2 to TRBJ2-5; D call uncertain. The CDR3 totals 14 residues. The germline V and J ends were trimmed by 7 bases and 5 bases, with 17 bases remaining between them. The V gene's germline CDR1 is SGHAT and CDR2 FQNNGV.

This rearrangement joins TRBV4-1 to TRBJ2-2; 7 bases match TRBD2. V was clipped by 1 base and J by 4 bases; unmatched bases: 3. Germline V gene lookup returns CDR1 MGHRA and CDR2 YSYEKL. CDR3 length: 15 residues. CDR3 protein: CASSQASGPTGELFF. DNA of the CDR3: TGCGCCAGCAGCCAAGCTAGCGGCCCCACCGGGGAGCTGTTTTTT.

This chain connects TRBV3-1 (or the pseudogene TRBV3-2) to TRBJ2-2; 7 bases line up with TRBD1. Per germline, CDR1 LGHDT and CDR2 YNNKEL (reference sequence). The V and J ends lost 1 base and 9 bases, in that order; junction bases with no gene match: 11. This CDR3 spans 16 amino acids. The CDR3 loop is CASSQVSTGAGRELFF. CDR3 sequence (DNA): TGTGCCAGCAGCCAAGTTAGTACAGGGGCAGGGCGGGAGCTGTTTTTT.

The rearrangement uses TRBV5-6 and TRBJ2-7; 11 nucleotides match TRBD2. V lost 2 bases and J lost 0; bases outside the gene matches: 10. Germline V gene data show CDR1 as SGHDT and CDR2 as YYEEEE. This CDR3 is 18 amino acids long. The CDR3 is CASSLRTSGRPSSYEQYF. The CDR3, as DNA: TGTGCCAGCAGCTTAAGGACTAGCGGGCGACCCAGCTCCTACGAGCAGTACTTC. Full variable domain (missing parts from reference TRBV5-6 and TRBJ2-7): DAGVTQSPTHLIKTRGQQVTLRCSPKSGHDTVSWYQQALGQGPQFIFQYYEEEERQRGNFPDRFSGHQFPNYSSELNVNALLLGDSALYLCASSLRTSGRPSSYEQYFGPGTRLTVT.

This clone is a singleton in its sample. This chain uses TRBV24-1 with TRBJ2-5, with D perhaps matching TRBD2 (6 bases). This CDR3 comprises 15 residues. V was shortened by 7 bases and J by 5 bases, with 19 bases between the two germline ends. Germline loops: CDR1 KGHDR, CDR2 SFDVKD. The CDR3 sequence is CATSALGGVRETQYF. The DNA of the CDR3 is TGTGCCACCAGCGCCCTCGGCGGGGTCCGGGAGACCCAGTACTTC.

V gene TRBV19 combines with J gene TRBJ1-2; 8 nucleotides agree with TRBD1. V shed 1 base, J shed 6 bases, and the junction held 10 bases outside the gene matches. CDR3 length equals 16 residues. The germline CDR1 and CDR2 sequences are LNHDA and SQIVND (reference sequence). The CDR3 protein is CASSIGPKTGVHGYTF. CDR3 nucleotides: TGTGCCAGTAGTATAGGTCCCAAGACAGGGGTCCATGGCTACACCTTC.

The gene calls are TRBV7-6 and TRBJ1-2; D remains ambiguous. Germline lookup yields CDR1 SGHVS and CDR2 FNYEAQ. V dropped 5 bases and J dropped 4 bases, with 14 bases sitting between them. This CDR3 has 14 residues. The CDR3 sequence is CASSLSDGGYGYTF. The DNA for the CDR3 is TGTGCCAGCAGCCTCAGTGACGGAGGCTATGGCTACACCTTC.

The chain carries TRBV2 and TRBJ1-3; perhaps TRBD1 as D (5 bases). There are 15 residues in the CDR3. Per germline, CDR1 SNHLY and CDR2 FYNNEI. Deletions cut 6 bases from V and 0 bases from J, with 12 bases between. CDR3: CASRDKQSSGNTIYF. CDR3 coding DNA: TGTGCCAGCAGGGACAAACAGAGCTCTGGAAACACCATATATTTT.

This chain uses TRBV7-2 with TRBJ2-5, with 8 bases matching TRBD1. The length of the CDR3 is 14 residues. V dropped 5 bases and J dropped 2; count of bases not matched to a gene: 4. The germline V gene encodes CDR1 SGHTA and CDR2 FQGNSA. Here the CDR3 DNA reads TGTGCCAGCAGCCGGGACAGGAATCAAGAGACCCAGTACTTC. This sequence encodes CASSRDRNQETQYF.

This clone occurred once. V and J are TRBV11-2 and TRBJ2-1, with no clear D. The CDR3 loop spans 12 amino acids. Germline V lookup: CDR1 SGHAT, CDR2 FQNNGV. Between the trimmed V and J ends, which lost 5 bases and 9 bases, there was a span of 11 bases. CDR3 amino acids: CASSPGRVEQFF. For the CDR3, the DNA is TGTGCCAGCAGCCCTGGCCGGGTTGAGCAGTTCTTC.

This chain links TRBV4-1 with TRBJ2-1, with 10 bases matching TRBD1. CDR1 MGHRA and CDR2 YSYEKL come from the germline V gene. CDR3 length: 20 residues. J lost 1 base, V lost 3 bases, and 15 bases had no gene match. CDR3 protein: CASSQLGQGFGRVSYNEQFF. The CDR3 DNA follows: TGCGCCAGCAGCCAGCTGGGACAGGGGTTCGGGAGGGTGTCCTACAATGAGCAGTTCTTC.

In its sample, this clone was seen once. The genes are TRBV28 and TRBJ1-4; D remains ambiguous. From germline, CDR1 is MDHEN and CDR2 SYDVKM. With 6 bases removed from V and 7 bases from J, the gap between germline ends came to 9 bases. The CDR3 has 12 amino acids. CDR3 amino acids: CASSPGGEKLFF. DNA for the CDR3: TGTGCCAGCAGCCCCGGAGGTGAAAAACTGTTTTTT. Full variable domain (rest looked up from reference TRBV28 and TRBJ1-4): DVKVTQSSRYLVKRTGEKVFLECVQDMDHENMFWYRQDPGLGLRLIYFSYDVKMKEKGDIPEGYSVSREKKERFSLILESASTNQTSMYLCASSPGGEKLFFGSGTQLSVL.

J is TRBJ1-3 and V is TRBV9, with 7 bases lining up with TRBD1. Germline assignment: CDR1 SGDLS and CDR2 YYNGEE. With V trimmed by 0 bases and J by 3 bases, 3 bases remained unmatched. The CDR3 sequence is 15 residues long. The CDR3 sequence is CASSVEGQNGNTIYF. The CDR3 DNA is TGTGCCAGCAGCGTAGAGGGACAGAATGGAAACACCATATATTTT.